This TCR beta chain was sequenced during a study of blood T cell repertoires in COVID-19. Assay: immunoSEQ multiplex PCR; the TCRdb copy retains only in-frame clones and omits some. The sample includes under 500,000 clones, 85% to 90% of them seen just once. The receptor was derived from a man under 40 who had recovered from COVID-19. The sequenced sample consisted of PBMCs or T cells enriched from blood (not recorded which).

CDR3 DNA sequence: TGCAGCGCCGGGGGACGAACCAACACAGATACGCAGTATTTT. Encoded protein: CSAGGRTNTDTQYF. The gene calls are TRBV29-1 and TRBJ2-3; perhaps TRBD2 as D (6 bases). CDR1 and CDR2 from the germline V gene are SQVTM and ANQGSEA. Trimming took 7 bases from V and 2 from J, leaving 16 bases between them. The CDR3 consists of 14 residues.